Below are 25 T cell receptor beta chains sequenced from a single sample in a study of blood T cell repertoires in COVID-19. Data came from immunoSEQ multiplex PCR; TCRdb stores just in-frame clones and leaves some out. Of fewer than 200,000 clones listed, approximately 85% are singletons. Sequenced sample: peripheral blood. The receptors stem from a man aged 55 to 69 who had recovered from COVID-19.

A word on this clone: The germline gene is not matched at one end of the junction; a read error may be the cause. The chain has TRBV7-7 and TRBJ2-5; a possible D gene is TRBD2 (6 bases). The CDR3 is made up of 13 amino acids. Germline V gene sequence: CDR1 SSHAT, CDR2 FNYEAQ (reference sequence). CDR3 in amino acids: CASSPPLGGPQYF. In nucleotides, the CDR3 is TGTGCTAGCAGCCCACCCTTGGGGGGACCCCAGTACTTC.

This clone was counted once. This chain connects TRBV6-2 or TRBV6-3 to TRBJ2-7; 8 bases map to TRBD1. Germline CDR1 MNHEY, CDR2 SVGEGT. The CDR3 covers 15 residues. V trimming: 5 bases; J trimming: 4 bases; junction bases outside the gene matches: 10. For the CDR3, the DNA is TGTGCCAGCAGTGACAGGGGTGCAAATGGGTACGAGCAGTACTTC. It encodes CASSDRGANGYEQYF.

V usage is TRBV18 and J usage is TRBJ1-5; D call uncertain. Germline CDR1 and CDR2: KGHSH and LQKENI. Trimming removed 5 bases from V and 2 bases from J, with 13 bases in between. This CDR3 has 15 residues. The DNA of the CDR3 is TGTGCCAGCTCATCTACTTCCGGGGGCAATCAGCCCCAGCATTTT. Residues: CASSSTSGGNQPQHF.

The chain combines TRBV30 with TRBJ2-7; D may be TRBD2 (6 bases). This CDR3 comprises 13 residues. Trimming removed 8 bases at V and 5 bases at J, with 19 bases between. The germline V gene encodes CDR1 GTSNPN and CDR2 SVGIG (reference sequence). In DNA form, the CDR3 reads TGTGCCGGGGATGGGAGGCGCGGGGACGAGCAGTACTTC. It yields the protein CAGDGRRGDEQYF.

J is TRBJ2-2 and V is TRBV9; 8 bases align to TRBD1. V lost 4 bases, J lost 3 bases, and 14 bases stayed unmatched. The CDR3 consists of 18 residues. In germline, CDR1 is SGDLS, CDR2 YYNGEE. The CDR3 protein is CASSPRQGADIDTGELFF. The CDR3 DNA is TGTGCCAGCAGCCCTCGGCAGGGGGCTGATATAGACACCGGGGAGCTGTTTTTT.

The V call is TRBV14, the J call TRBJ2-4; the D gene is possibly TRBD1 (5 bases). Germline assignment: CDR1 SGHDN and CDR2 FVKESK. The CDR3 spans 16 residues. Trimming removed 5 bases from V and 1 base from J, with 15 bases in between. This chain's CDR3 is CASSAQVDQAKNIQYF. The DNA for the CDR3 is TGTGCCAGCAGCGCACAGGTAGACCAGGCCAAAAACATTCAGTACTTC. Together with reference TRBV14 and TRBJ2-4, the CDR3 gives the full variable domain: EAGVTQFPSHSVIEKGQTVTLRCDPISGHDNLYWYRRVMGKEIKFLLHFVKESKQDESGMPNNRFLAERTGGTYSTLKVQPAELEDSGVYFCASSAQVDQAKNIQYFGAGTRLSVL.

This clone showed up just once. The chain joins TRBV6-5 to TRBJ1-2, with 10 bases identical to TRBD1. The germline V gene has CDR1 MNHEY and CDR2 SVGAGI. The CDR3 runs to 14 residues. V gave up 5 bases and J gave up 6 bases; unmatched junction bases: 6. CDR3 amino acids: CASSRTGGLDGYTF. CDR3 bases: TGTGCCAGCAGTCGGACAGGGGGTTTGGATGGCTACACCTTC.

The rearrangement links TRBV5-1 to TRBJ1-4, with D maybe TRBD1 (5 bases). The ends were cut back, 4 bases at V and 5 bases at J, with 18 bases in the middle. CDR1 SGHRS and CDR2 YFSETQ come from the germline V gene. The CDR3 contains 16 residues. The CDR3 protein is CASSLGVGHMNEKLFF. CDR3 DNA: TGCGCCAGCAGCCTGGGGGTGGGGCACATGAATGAAAAACTGTTTTTT.

V gene TRBV5-4 combines with J gene TRBJ1-6; 7 nucleotides match TRBD1. Germline CDR1 is SGHNT and CDR2 is YYREEE (reference sequence). With 4 bases clipped from V and 9 bases from J, the junction kept 10 bases outside the gene matches. The CDR3 is 15 amino acids. CDR3 coding DNA: TGTGCCAGCAGCACCGGACAGGTTGGGGCTTCACCCCTCCACTTT. This gives the protein CASSTGQVGASPLHF. The variable domain in full, completed from reference TRBV5-4 and TRBJ1-6, reads ETGVTQSPTHLIKTRGQQVTLRCSSQSGHNTVSWYQQALGQGPQFIFQYYREEENGRGNFPPRFSGLQFPNYSSELNVNALELDDSALYLCASSTGQVGASPLHFGNGTRLTVT.

The rearrangement uses TRBV4-3 and TRBJ1-2, with D maybe TRBD1 (6 bases). Germline V gene sequence: CDR1 LGHNA, CDR2 YSLEER. CDR3 length: 14 amino acids. Trimming removed 2 bases from V and 4 bases from J, with 11 bases in between. CDR3 loop: CASSQNQGSYGYTF. CDR3 coding DNA: TGCGCCAGCAGCCAAAACCAGGGGTCCTATGGCTACACCTTC.

The chain uses TRBV6-6 and TRBJ2-7, with 7 bases fitting TRBD2. V lost 5 bases, J lost 2 bases, and 6 bases stayed unmatched. CDR3 length: 14 residues. CDR1 is MNHNY and CDR2 is SVGAGI in the germline V gene (reference sequence). CDR3 protein: CASSGGEATYEQYF. The CDR3 nucleotides are TGTGCCAGCAGTGGGGGGGAGGCTACCTACGAGCAGTACTTC.

This chain uses TRBV3-1 (or the pseudogene TRBV3-2) with TRBJ1-6, with 9 bases matching TRBD1. CDR1 and CDR2 (germline): LGHDT, YNNKEL (reference sequence). V lost 1 base, J lost 9 bases, and 7 bases stayed unmatched. The CDR3 covers 16 residues. This CDR3 is CASSQAPGQGGSPLHF. The CDR3 DNA sequence: TGTGCCAGCAGCCAAGCGCCGGGACAGGGTGGTTCACCCCTCCACTTT.

With regard to this clone: This specimen includes other DNA sequences encoding the same CDR3. J is TRBJ1-4 and V is TRBV19; D is undetermined. This CDR3 has 13 amino acids. Germline CDR1 and CDR2: LNHDA and SQIVND (reference sequence). Trimming pared 4 bases from V and 3 bases from J, leaving 6 bases between. The CDR3 sequence: CASSTSANEKLFF. As DNA, the CDR3 is TGTGCCAGTAGTACGTCGGCTAATGAAAAACTGTTTTTT.

The count of this clone is one. The rearrangement uses TRBV12-3 or TRBV12-4 and TRBJ2-3; D is uncertain. Trimming left V 4 bases short and J 2 bases short, with 4 bases between. The CDR3 covers 12 residues. CDR3 in amino acids: CASSSSTDTQYF. DNA of the CDR3: TGTGCCAGCAGTTCCTCCACAGATACGCAGTATTTT.

This clone has ten or more counts. The rearrangement uses TRBV2 and TRBJ2-6; 10 nucleotides line up with TRBD1. CDR3 length: 16 residues. The germline V gene has CDR1 SNHLY and CDR2 FYNNEI. J was trimmed by 2 bases and V by 6 bases; bases with no gene match: 4. CDR3 sequence reads: CASSATGGAGANVLTF. The CDR3 DNA is TGTGCCAGCAGCGCGACAGGGGGCGCTGGGGCCAACGTCCTGACTTTC.

The rearrangement uses TRBV6-2 or TRBV6-3 and TRBJ2-7; possibly TRBD1 for D (5 bases). V was trimmed by 2 bases and J by 12 bases, leaving 14 bases between them. The CDR3 totals 12 residues. Germline CDR1 and CDR2: MNHEY and SVGEGT. In DNA, the CDR3 is TGTGCCAGCAGTTACGGTTCTCAGGGTCGGTACTTC. Translating gives CASSYGSQGRYF.

V usage is TRBV10-3 and J usage is TRBJ2-5, with D possibly TRBD2 on 5 matching bases. This CDR3 contains 14 residues. CDR1 is ENHRY, CDR2 SYGVKD, per germline. Trimming took 10 bases from V and 5 from J, leaving 20 bases between them. In DNA, the CDR3 is TGTGCCACCTCGTTCCCGGGGTCCGACGAGACCCAGTACTTC. Residues: CATSFPGSDETQYF.

This clone was detected only a few times. V gene TRBV2 combines with J gene TRBJ1-2; D perhaps matches TRBD1 (6 bases). The V gene's germline CDR1 is SNHLY and CDR2 FYNNEI. This CDR3 is built from 15 residues. The V and J ends lost 7 bases and 0 bases respectively, with 15 bases between them. The CDR3 coding sequence is TGTGCCAGCACCAATACAGGGTCCCCTAACTATGGCTACACCTTC. Translation: CASTNTGSPNYGYTF.

This clone was found a few times. The gene calls are TRBV7-3 and TRBJ1-1; D is undetermined. Germline V CDR1 and CDR2: SGHTA, FQGTGA. CDR3 length: 13 amino acids. V was trimmed by 5 bases and J by 0 bases, leaving 7 bases between them. The CDR3 DNA sequence: TGTGCCAGCAGCCGGAGGGTGAACACTGAAGCTTTCTTT. This codes for CASSRRVNTEAFF.

This clone was seen just once. The chain combines TRBV27 with TRBJ2-5; 12 bases are shared with TRBD2. CDR3 length: 16 residues. Germline V gives CDR1 MNHEY, CDR2 SMNVEV (reference sequence). The V gene end was trimmed by 4 bases and the J gene end by 2 bases; junction bases not matched to a gene: 5. In nucleotides, the CDR3 is TGTGCCAGCAGTTCCGGACTAGCGGGGAGTCAAGAGACCCAGTACTTC. This translates into CASSSGLAGSQETQYF.

This clone was counted a few times. V and J are TRBV6-5 and TRBJ2-3; D is uncertain. The length of the CDR3 is 16 residues. The V gene's germline CDR1 is MNHEY and CDR2 SVGAGI. The V gene lost 0 bases and the J gene lost 0 bases, with 10 bases spanning the gap. The chain's CDR3 is CASSYSYSRSTDTQYF. Here the CDR3 DNA reads TGTGCCAGCAGTTACTCGTATTCACGGAGCACAGATACGCAGTATTTT.

This chain uses TRBV6-5 with TRBJ2-5; 9 bases are a match to TRBD2. Germline loops: CDR1 MNHEY, CDR2 SVGAGI. CDR3 length: 15 residues. With 7 bases clipped from V and 4 bases from J, the junction kept 10 bases outside the gene matches. CDR3 loop: CASIKRGAWGETQYF. DNA of the CDR3: TGTGCCAGCATCAAGCGGGGGGCCTGGGGAGAGACCCAGTACTTC.

This chain connects TRBV20-1 to TRBJ2-1; 9 bases agree with TRBD2. V gave up 3 bases and J gave up 7 bases; unmatched junction bases: 7. CDR1 DFQATT and CDR2 SNEGSKA come from the germline V gene (reference sequence). The CDR3 is made up of 14 amino acids. Here the CDR3 reads CSASPSGGLNEQFF. The CDR3, as DNA: TGCAGTGCTAGTCCCAGCGGGGGGTTAAATGAGCAGTTCTTC.

In regard to this clone: One junction end does not reproduce the germline sequence, and a read error may be involved. V usage is TRBV3-1 (or the pseudogene TRBV3-2) and J usage is TRBJ1-1; D is unresolved. CDR1 is LGHDT and CDR2 is YNNKEL in the germline V gene (reference sequence). This CDR3 has 12 amino acids. The CDR3 reads CASSQWQGRKVF. In DNA, the CDR3 is TGTGCCAGCAGCCAATGGCAAGGGAGGAAGGTCTTT.

The rearrangement links TRBV4-2 to TRBJ1-1; 7 bases are a match to TRBD1. Germline V CDR1 and CDR2: LGHNA, YNFKEQ. V was pared by 1 base and J by 0 bases, with 14 bases of the junction left unmatched. There are 19 residues in the CDR3. The chain's CDR3 is CASSQAAGQAHGMNTEAFF. As DNA, the CDR3 is TGTGCCAGCAGCCAAGCCGCTGGACAGGCCCACGGGATGAACACTGAAGCTTTCTTT.